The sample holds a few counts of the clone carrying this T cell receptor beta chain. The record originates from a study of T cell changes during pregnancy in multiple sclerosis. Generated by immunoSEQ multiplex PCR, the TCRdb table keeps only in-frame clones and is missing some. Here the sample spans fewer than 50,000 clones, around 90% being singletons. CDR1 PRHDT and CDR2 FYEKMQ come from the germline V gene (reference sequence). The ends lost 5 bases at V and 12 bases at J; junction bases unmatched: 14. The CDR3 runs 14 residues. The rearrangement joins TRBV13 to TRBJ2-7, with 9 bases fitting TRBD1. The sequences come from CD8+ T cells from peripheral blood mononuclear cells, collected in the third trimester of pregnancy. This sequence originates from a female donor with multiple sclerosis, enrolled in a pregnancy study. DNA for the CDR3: TGTGCCAGCAGCCCAGGGACAGGGAATGGAATACCGTACTTC. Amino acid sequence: CASSPGTGNGIPYF.